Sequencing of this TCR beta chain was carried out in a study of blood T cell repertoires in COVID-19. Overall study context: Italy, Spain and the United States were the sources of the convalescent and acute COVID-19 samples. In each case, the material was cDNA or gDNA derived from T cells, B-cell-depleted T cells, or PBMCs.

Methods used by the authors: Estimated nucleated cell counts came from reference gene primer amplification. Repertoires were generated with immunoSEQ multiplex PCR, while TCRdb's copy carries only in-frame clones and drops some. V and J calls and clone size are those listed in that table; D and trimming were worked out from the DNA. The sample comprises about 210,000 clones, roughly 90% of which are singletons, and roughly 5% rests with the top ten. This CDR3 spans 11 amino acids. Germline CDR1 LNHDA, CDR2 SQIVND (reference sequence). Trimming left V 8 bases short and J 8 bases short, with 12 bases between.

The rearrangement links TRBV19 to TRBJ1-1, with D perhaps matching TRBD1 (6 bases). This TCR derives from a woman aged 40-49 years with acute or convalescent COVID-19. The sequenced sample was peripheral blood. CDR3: CASGRTVEAFF. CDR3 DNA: TGTGCCAGTGGCCGGACAGTGGAAGCTTTCTTT.